The clone carrying this T cell receptor beta chain came up many times. Its antigen remains unknown. These data are taken from a study of CD8 T cells in ankylosing spondylitis. Study-wide results and limits: In reactive arthritis synovial fluid and blood, some motif variants had been reported before. Ankylosing spondylitis blood appeared to carry a characteristic TCR beta motif of roughly 8 highly homologous variants. Significant enrichment of disease-linked clones was reported in matched ankylosing spondylitis synovial fluid.

MiXCR, applied by TCRdb to the 5' RACE reads, yields one record per CDR3 protein. The table has 200,000 to 250,000 distinct CDR3 sequences, 5.5% to 7.5% seen once. Germline V gene lookup returns CDR1 SQVTM and CDR2 ANQGSEA. Trimming shortened V by 1 base and J by 4 bases, and 17 bases separated the two germline ends. CDR3 length: 15 amino acids. The sequenced sample consisted of blood, either unsorted or a sorted T cell fraction (not recorded which). This receptor was identified in a male donor with ankylosing spondylitis. The J gene is TRBJ2-7, the V gene TRBV29-1, with a possible D match to TRBD2 (5 bases). The CDR3 reads CSVEGTEFGGYEQYF. The CDR3 coding sequence is TGCAGCGTTGAAGGTACCGAGTTTGGAGGTTACGAGCAGTACTTC.